A selection of T cell receptor beta chains follows, all from one sample in a study of T cell responses to AZD1222 COVID-19 vaccine. This table comes from immunoSEQ multiplex PCR, and its TCRdb copy is limited to in-frame clones, with some not included. This sample has about 180,000 clones, with about 86% found just once. Sequences were derived from peripheral blood, sampled on day 0 of AZD1222 vaccination. Receptors were obtained from an adult in good health. The CDR3 runs from the conserved cysteine through the conserved F or W. A D gene is named only where the DNA matches it firmly. Not every row has a clone size; where given, it reads once, few, many or a size class.

NA	TRBD2	TRBV6-2/TRBV6-3	TRBJ2-2	TGTGCCAGCAGTATGACTAGCGGGGGTTATACCGGGGAGCTGTTTTTT	CASSMTSGGYTGELFF
NA	TRBD2	TRBV7-3	TRBJ2-5	TGTGCCAGCAGCTTACGGGGATCCGGGGGGGAGACCCAGTACTTC	CASSLRGSGGETQYF
once	NA	TRBV2	TRBJ2-7	TGTGCCAGCAGCGAGGGAGAGCAGTACTTC	CASSEGEQYF
few	NA	TRBV30	TRBJ2-7	TGTGCCTGGAGTACCCGGGGGAAGCCCTACGAGCAGTACTTC	CAWSTRGKPYEQYF
NA	NA	TRBV20-1	TRBJ1-2	TGCAGTGCTAGCTCTGGGGCTGGCTACACCTTC	CSASSGAGYTF
NA	NA	TRBV5-4	TRBJ1-1	TGTGCCAGCAGCCCCGGGAAAAGATCTGAGCCGAACACTGAAGCTTTCTTT	CASSPGKRSEPNTEAFF
NA	TRBD1	TRBV11-2	TRBJ1-2	TGTGCCAGCAGCTTAGTCGCAGGGGGCAACTATGGCTACACCTTC	CASSLVAGGNYGYTF
NA	NA	TRBV6-5	TRBJ2-3	TGTGCCAGCAGTTACTCCCAGGCTATGAGCGCAGATACGCAGTATTTT	CASSYSQAMSADTQYF
NA	NA	TRBV18	TRBJ2-7	TGTGCCAGCTCACCTTACCGCGGGTCGGGCGAGCAGTACTTC	CASSPYRGSGEQYF
NA	TRBD1	TRBV6-5	TRBJ2-7	TGTGCCAGCAGCACAGGGGAGACTCTCTACGAGCAGTACTTC	CASSTGETLYEQYF
few	NA	TRBV5-4	TRBJ1-1	TGTGCCAGCAGCTTGACAGGGAACACTGAAGCTTTCTTT	CASSLTGNTEAFF
once	NA	TRBV10-3	TRBJ1-2	TGTGCCATCAGTGCTAACTATGGCTACACCTTC	CAISANYGYTF
once	NA	TRBV3-1/TRBV3-2	TRBJ2-1	TGTGCCAGCAGCCAAGTCTGGGGCGGCCCCATCAATGAGCAGTTCTTC	CASSQVWGGPINEQFF
NA	NA	TRBV5-6	TRBJ2-7	TGTGCCAGCATGGGACTCCGGGACCCCTACGAGCAGTACTTC	CASMGLRDPYEQYF
NA	NA	TRBV10-1	TRBJ2-7	TGCGCCAGCAGTGGGACGTGGTCCACTGACGAGCAGTACTTC	CASSGTWSTDEQYF
NA	TRBD2	TRBV3-1/TRBV3-2	TRBJ2-1	TGTGCCAGCAGTCAAGGACTAGCGGGACCGAATGAGCAGTTCTTC	CASSQGLAGPNEQFF
NA	NA	TRBV27	TRBJ2-5	TGTGCCAGCAGTTTATCGCCCGGACGTCACCAAGAGACCCAGTACTTC	CASSLSPGRHQETQYF
NA	TRBD1	TRBV2	TRBJ1-2	TGTGCCAGCAGTGAAGCAGGGGGCGCGCGGCGTGGCTACACCTTC	CASSEAGGARRGYTF
NA	NA	TRBV4-3	TRBJ2-2	TGCGCCAGCAGCCAGGGGGCGATTGGGGTACTCACCGGGGAGCTGTTTTTT	CASSQGAIGVLTGELFF
few	TRBD1	TRBV9	TRBJ1-2	TGTGCCAGCAGCGACCGACAGGGGAATGGCTACACCTTC	CASSDRQGNGYTF
few	NA	TRBV6-5	TRBJ1-6	TGTGCCAGCAGCTCAATCCTCTATTCACCCCTCCACTTT	CASSSILYSPLHF
NA	NA	TRBV19	TRBJ1-2	TGTGCCAGTAGTATTTGGGGCTTCTATGGCTACACCTTC	CASSIWGFYGYTF
NA	NA	TRBV21-1	TRBJ1-1	TGTGCCAGCAGCCACAGAGGGACTGAAGCTTTCTTT	CASSHRGTEAFF
NA	TRBD2	TRBV9	TRBJ2-3	TGTGCCAGCAGCATGCTAGCGGGGGGTATCACAGATACGCAGTATTTT	CASSMLAGGITDTQYF
NA	TRBD1	TRBV12-3/TRBV12-4	TRBJ1-5	TGTGCCAGCAGGAATGACAGGGAGCAGCCCCAGCATTTT	CASRNDREQPQHF
NA	TRBD2	TRBV11-1	TRBJ2-5	TGTGCCAGCAGCAATAGCGGGGGGCCTTCCCAAGAGACCCAGTACTTC	CASSNSGGPSQETQYF
NA	NA	TRBV19	TRBJ1-3	TGTGCCAGTAGTATCATGGACTTCGGGACCATATATTTT	CASSIMDFGTIYF
NA	TRBD2	TRBV5-5	TRBJ2-3	TGTGCCAGCAGCTCGGGGCCAACTAGCGGGGCCGCGGGAGATACGCAGTATTTT	CASSSGPTSGAAGDTQYF
NA	NA	TRBV7-3	TRBJ2-3	TGTGCCAGCAGCTTCGGTAGTAGGGCAGATACGCAGTATTTT	CASSFGSRADTQYF
many	NA	TRBV16	TRBJ1-2	TGTGCCAGCAGCCAAGTCCCGTCAGCTAACTATGGCTACACCTTC	CASSQVPSANYGYTF
NA	NA	TRBV25-1	TRBJ2-3	TGTGCCAGCAGTGAGCTGCGGACAGGCACAGATACGCAGTATTTT	CASSELRTGTDTQYF
NA	TRBD1	TRBV6-5	TRBJ1-1	TGTGCCAGCAGCCGAGACAGGGGGGGTTACACTGAAGCTTTCTTT	CASSRDRGGYTEAFF
NA	NA	TRBV6-5	TRBJ1-2	TGTGCCAGCAGGCCCCTTTCAAGCTATGGCTACACCTTC	CASRPLSSYGYTF
NA	TRBD1	TRBV24-1	TRBJ1-6	TGTGCCACCAGTGAACACAGGGGCCCGCAGGGTTCACCCCTCCACTTT	CATSEHRGPQGSPLHF
NA	NA	TRBV12-3/TRBV12-4	TRBJ1-1	TGTGCCACCAGGACGGGGGGTGTTACTGAAGCTTTCTTT	CATRTGGVTEAFF
once	NA	TRBV5-4	TRBJ1-2	TGTGCCAGCAGCTTCGAGGGCGCCTATGGCTACACCTTC	CASSFEGAYGYTF